This T cell receptor beta chain was recovered during a study of control samples from healthy donors and cancer patients (dated by TCRdb to 2020 to 2022). This clone has just a few counts. The antigen this receptor binds is unknown. No base quality information exists; no much larger clone differs at one position. Inclusive of the bounding cysteine and phenylalanine, the CDR3 is 14 residues long. Left in the record is the CDR3 DNA by itself, 42 bases read in frame from the first base. The CDR1 and CDR2 encoded by the germline V gene are SGDLS and YYNGEE. V drops 2 bases and J drops 3 bases, leaving 9 bases in between. Libraries were constructed by the immunoSEQ multiplex PCR assay. Imported from immuneACCESS, the table was reduced by TCRdb to in-frame sequences with V and J called. These copies leave out some clones; in studies compared against another copy, an unresolved V gene accounts for under half, and the cause of the remainder is not known. The sample data list tens of thousands of clones, and 75% to 95% of these were observed just once. The ten largest clones represent approximately 12% of the sample.

This sequence was found in a man aged 50-60 years with lung cancer. The chain uses TRBV9 and TRBJ1-3; no confident D gene assignment can be made. The sequencing sample was made of PBMCs. The DNA sequence is TGTGCCAGCAGCGTGACACAGAATGGAAACACCATATATTTT. Its protein product is CASSVTQNGNTIYF.